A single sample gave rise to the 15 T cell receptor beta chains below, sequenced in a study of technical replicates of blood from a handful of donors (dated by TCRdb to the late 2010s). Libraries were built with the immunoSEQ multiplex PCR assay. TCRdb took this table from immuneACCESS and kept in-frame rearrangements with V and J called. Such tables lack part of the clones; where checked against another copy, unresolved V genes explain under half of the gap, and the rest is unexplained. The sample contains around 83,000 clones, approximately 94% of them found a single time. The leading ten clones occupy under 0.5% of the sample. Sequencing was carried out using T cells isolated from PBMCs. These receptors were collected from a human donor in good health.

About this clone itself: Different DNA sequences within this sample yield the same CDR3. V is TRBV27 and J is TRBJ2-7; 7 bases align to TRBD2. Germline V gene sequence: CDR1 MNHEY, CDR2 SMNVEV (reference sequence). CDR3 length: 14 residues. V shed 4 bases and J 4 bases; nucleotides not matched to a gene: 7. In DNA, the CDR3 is TGTGCCAGCAGTTACGGGGCGGGAGTATACGAGCAGTACTTC. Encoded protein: CASSYGAGVYEQYF.

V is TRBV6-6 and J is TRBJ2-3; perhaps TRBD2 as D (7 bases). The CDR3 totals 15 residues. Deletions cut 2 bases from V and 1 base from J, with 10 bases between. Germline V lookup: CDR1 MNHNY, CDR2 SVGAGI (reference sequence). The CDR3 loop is CASSYGRGRTDTQYF. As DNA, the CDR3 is TGTGCCAGCAGTTACGGGCGGGGGCGCACAGATACGCAGTATTTT.

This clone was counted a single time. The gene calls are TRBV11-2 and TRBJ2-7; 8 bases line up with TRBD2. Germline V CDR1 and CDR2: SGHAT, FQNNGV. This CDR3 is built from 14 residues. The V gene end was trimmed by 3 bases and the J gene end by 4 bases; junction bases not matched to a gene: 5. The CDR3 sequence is CASSFGGRSYEQYF. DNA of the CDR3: TGTGCCAGCAGCTTTGGCGGGAGGTCTTACGAGCAGTACTTC.

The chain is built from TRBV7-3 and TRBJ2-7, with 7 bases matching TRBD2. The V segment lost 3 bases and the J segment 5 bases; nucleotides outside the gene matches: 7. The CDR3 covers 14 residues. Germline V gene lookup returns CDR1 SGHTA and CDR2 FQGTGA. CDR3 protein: CASSFSGTNHEQYF. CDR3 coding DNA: TGTGCCAGCAGCTTTTCGGGGACTAACCACGAGCAGTACTTC.

The CDR3 is CASSSTGGGYNEQFF. The CDR3 nucleotides are TGTGCCAGCAGCTCGACAGGGGGCGGCTACAATGAGCAGTTCTTC. The J gene is TRBJ2-1, the V gene TRBV7-9; 10 bases align to TRBD1. Trimming removed 4 bases from V and 3 bases from J; junction bases left unmatched: 3. The germline gives CDR1 SEHNR, CDR2 FQNEAQ (reference sequence). The CDR3 is 15 amino acids.

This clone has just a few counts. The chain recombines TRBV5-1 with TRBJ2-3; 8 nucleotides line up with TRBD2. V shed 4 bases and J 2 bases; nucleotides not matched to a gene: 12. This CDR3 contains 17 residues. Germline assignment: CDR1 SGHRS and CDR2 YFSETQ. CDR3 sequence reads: CASSVNGGSGNTDTQYF. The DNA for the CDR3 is TGCGCCAGCAGCGTAAACGGGGGTAGCGGGAACACAGATACGCAGTATTTT.

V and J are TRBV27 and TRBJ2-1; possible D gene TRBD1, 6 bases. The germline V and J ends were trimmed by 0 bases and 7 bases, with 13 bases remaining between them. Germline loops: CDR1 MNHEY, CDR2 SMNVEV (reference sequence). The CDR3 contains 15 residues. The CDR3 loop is CASSLSYRVENEQFF. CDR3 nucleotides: TGTGCCAGCAGTTTATCTTACAGGGTTGAAAATGAGCAGTTCTTC.

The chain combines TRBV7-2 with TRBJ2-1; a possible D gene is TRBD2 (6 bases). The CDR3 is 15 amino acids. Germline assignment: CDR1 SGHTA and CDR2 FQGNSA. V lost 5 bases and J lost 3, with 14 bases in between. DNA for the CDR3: TGTGCCAGCAGCACACAAGGGGACTTCTACAATGAGCAGTTCTTC. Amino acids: CASSTQGDFYNEQFF.

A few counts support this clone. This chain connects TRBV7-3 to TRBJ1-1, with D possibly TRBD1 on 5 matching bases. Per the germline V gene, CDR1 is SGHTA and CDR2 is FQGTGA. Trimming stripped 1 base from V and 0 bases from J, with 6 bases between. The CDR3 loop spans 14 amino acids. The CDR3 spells CASSLKGLNTEAFF. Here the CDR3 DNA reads TGTGCCAGCAGCTTAAAGGGGCTGAACACTGAAGCTTTCTTT.

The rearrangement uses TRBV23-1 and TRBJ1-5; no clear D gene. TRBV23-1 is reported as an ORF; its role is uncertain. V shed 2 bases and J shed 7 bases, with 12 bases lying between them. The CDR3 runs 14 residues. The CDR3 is CASSQPRHTQPQHF. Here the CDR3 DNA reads TGCGCCAGCAGTCAACCCAGACACACGCAGCCCCAGCATTTT.

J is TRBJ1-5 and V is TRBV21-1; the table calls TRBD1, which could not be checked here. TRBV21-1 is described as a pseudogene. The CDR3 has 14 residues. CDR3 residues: CASSARQSNQPQHF. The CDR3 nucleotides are TGTGCCAGCAGCGCAAGACAGAGCAATCAGCCCCAGCATTTT.

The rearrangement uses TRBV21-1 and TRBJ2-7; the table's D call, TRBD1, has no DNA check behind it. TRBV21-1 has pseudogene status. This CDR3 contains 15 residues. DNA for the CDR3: TGTGCCAGCAGCAAAGGACGGGACAGATCCTACGAGCAGTACTTC. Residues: CASSKGRDRSYEQYF.

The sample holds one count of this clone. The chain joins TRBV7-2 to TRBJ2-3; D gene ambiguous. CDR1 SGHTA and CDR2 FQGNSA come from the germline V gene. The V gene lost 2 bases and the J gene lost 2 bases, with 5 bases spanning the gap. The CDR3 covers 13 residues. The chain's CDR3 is CASSLPNTDTQYF. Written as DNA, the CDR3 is TGTGCCAGCAGCTTACCCAACACAGATACGCAGTATTTT. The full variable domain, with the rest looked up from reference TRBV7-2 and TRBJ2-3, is GAGVSQSPSNKVTEKGKDVELRCDPISGHTALYWYRQSLGQGLEFLIYFQGNSAPDKSGLPSDRFSAERTGGSVSTLTIQRTQQEDSAVYLCASSLPNTDTQYFGPGTRLTVL.

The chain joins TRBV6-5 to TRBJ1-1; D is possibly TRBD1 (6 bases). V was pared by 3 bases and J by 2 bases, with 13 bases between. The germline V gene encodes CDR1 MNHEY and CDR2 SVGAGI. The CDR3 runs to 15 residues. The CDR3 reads CASSYMGTSNTEAFF. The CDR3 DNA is TGTGCCAGCAGTTATATGGGGACAAGTAACACTGAAGCTTTCTTT.

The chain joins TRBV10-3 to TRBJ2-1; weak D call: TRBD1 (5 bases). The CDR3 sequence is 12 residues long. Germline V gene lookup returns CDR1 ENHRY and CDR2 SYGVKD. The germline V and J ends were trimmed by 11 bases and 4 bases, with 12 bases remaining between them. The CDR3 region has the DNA TGTGCCGAACAGGACGGTTACAATGAGCAGTTCTTC. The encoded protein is CAEQDGYNEQFF.